Shown below are 22 T cell receptor beta chains from a single sample sequenced in a study of radiotherapy plus CTLA-4 blockade in lung cancer. Assay: immunoSEQ multiplex PCR; the TCRdb copy retains only in-frame clones and omits some. The table shows 35,000 or so clones, with approximately 89% occurring only once. The sequences come from peripheral blood, collected from a patient treated with radiotherapy plus ipilimumab. The receptors derive from a human donor with non-small cell lung cancer who had stable disease on radiotherapy plus ipilimumab.

The gene calls are TRBV28 and TRBJ1-2; D uncertain. The CDR3 sequence is 14 residues long. The germline V gene has CDR1 MDHEN and CDR2 SYDVKM. V shed 2 bases and J shed 7 bases, with 14 bases lying between them. The CDR3 is CASSLLSESSGYTF. The CDR3 coding sequence is TGTGCCAGCAGTTTACTTTCGGAGAGTAGTGGCTACACCTTC.

The chain is built from TRBV7-2 and TRBJ1-2; perhaps TRBD1 as D (5 bases). This CDR3 spans 12 amino acids. V shed 1 base and J shed 13 bases, with 13 bases lying between them. CDR1 and CDR2 from the germline V gene are SGHTA and FQGNSA. The chain's CDR3 is CASSLDRGISTF. DNA for the CDR3: TGTGCCAGCAGCTTAGATCGGGGGATAAGCACCTTC.

This clone was seen only once. The V call is TRBV7-2, the J call TRBJ2-2; 8 nucleotides match TRBD2. The CDR3 loop spans 16 amino acids. V shed 0 bases and J 1 base; nucleotides not matched to a gene: 1. The germline CDR1 and CDR2 sequences are SGHTA and FQGNSA. The CDR3 reads CASSLASGRNTGELFF. The CDR3 region has the DNA TGTGCCAGCAGCTTAGCCAGCGGGAGGAACACCGGGGAGCTGTTTTTT.

This rearrangement joins TRBV7-8 to TRBJ1-4; D unclear. V gave up 0 bases and J gave up 0 bases, with 8 bases separating them. This CDR3 comprises 16 residues. Germline V gives CDR1 SGHVS, CDR2 FQNEAQ. CDR3 residues: CASSLARHTTNEKLFF. CDR3 coding DNA: TGTGCCAGCAGCTTAGCAAGACATACAACTAATGAAAAACTGTTTTTT.

This clone has more than one count but fewer than ten. The V and J genes are TRBV28 and TRBJ2-1; TRBD2 might be the D (5 bases). The V gene's germline CDR1 is MDHEN and CDR2 SYDVKM. Trimming stripped 2 bases from V and 0 bases from J, with 8 bases between. CDR3 length: 15 residues. CDR3 region: CASSLPGSSYNEQFF. The CDR3 DNA follows: TGTGCCAGCAGTTTACCGGGAAGCTCCTACAATGAGCAGTTCTTC. The whole variable domain, remainder taken from reference TRBV28 and TRBJ2-1, is DVKVTQSSRYLVKRTGEKVFLECVQDMDHENMFWYRQDPGLGLRLIYFSYDVKMKEKGDIPEGYSVSREKKERFSLILESASTNQTSMYLCASSLPGSSYNEQFFGPGTRLTVL.

The V and J genes are TRBV19 and TRBJ2-7; 7 bases fit TRBD1. Germline V CDR1 and CDR2: LNHDA, SQIVND (reference sequence). This CDR3 spans 14 amino acids. V lost 5 bases and J lost 3; bases outside the gene matches: 7. CDR3 region: CASSLETGHYEQYF. The CDR3 nucleotides are TGTGCCAGTAGTCTCGAGACAGGGCACTACGAGCAGTACTTC. Full variable domain (rest looked up from reference TRBV19 and TRBJ2-7): DGGITQSPKYLFRKEGQNVTLSCEQNLNHDAMYWYRQDPGQGLRLIYYSQIVNDFQKGDIAEGYSVSREKKESFPLTVTSAQKNPTAFYLCASSLETGHYEQYFGPGTRLTVT.

This clone was found once. The CDR3 region is CASTRTGANTEAFF. The CDR3 bases are TGTGCCAGCACCAGGACAGGAGCGAACACTGAAGCTTTCTTT. This chain joins TRBV27 and TRBJ1-1; 7 nucleotides line up with TRBD1. The CDR3 is 14 residues long. Germline CDR1 is MNHEY and CDR2 is SMNVEV (reference sequence). Trimming took 7 bases from V and 1 from J; bases not matched to a gene: 6.

The chain combines TRBV7-3 with TRBJ1-2; 10 bases align to TRBD1. Germline assignment: CDR1 SGHTA and CDR2 FQGTGA. The V and J ends lost 5 bases and 2 bases, in that order; junction bases with no gene match: 2. This CDR3 has 14 amino acids. The CDR3 coding sequence is TGTGCCAGCAGCCCGGGACAGGGGAACTATGGCTACACCTTC. It yields the protein CASSPGQGNYGYTF. Full variable domain (remainder filled in from reference TRBV7-3 and TRBJ1-2): GAGVSQTPSNKVTEKGKYVELRCDPISGHTALYWYRQSLGQGPEFLIYFQGTGAADDSGLPNDRFFAVRPEGSVSTLKIQRTERGDSAVYLCASSPGQGNYGYTFGSGTRLTVV.

The gene calls are TRBV7-2 and TRBJ1-1; D unresolved. Trimming shortened V by 3 bases and J by 2 bases, and 13 bases separated the two germline ends. The CDR3 covers 15 residues. CDR1 is SGHTA, CDR2 FQGNSA, per germline. In nucleotides, the CDR3 is TGTGCCAGCAGCTTTAGTAGCACGCCAAACACTGAAGCTTTCTTT. Translated, it gives CASSFSSTPNTEAFF.

The V call is TRBV6-1, the J call TRBJ1-1; TRBD1 matches at 8 bases. Germline values: CDR1 MNHNS, CDR2 SASEGT. This CDR3 spans 13 amino acids. V gave up 11 bases and J gave up 1 base; unmatched junction bases: 6. The DNA of the CDR3 is TGTGCCGGGTCGGGACAGGCGAACACTGAAGCTTTCTTT. Its translation: CAGSGQANTEAFF.

The J gene is TRBJ2-7, the V gene TRBV6-5; 11 bases are a match to TRBD2. The CDR3 runs 14 residues. V dropped 7 bases and J dropped 0; count of bases not matched to a gene: 2. Germline-derived CDR1 and CDR2 are MNHEY and SVGAGI. For the CDR3, the DNA is TGTGCCAGCAAACTAGCGGGGGTCTCCTACGAGCAGTACTTC. It translates to CASKLAGVSYEQYF.

This chain connects TRBV5-4 to TRBJ2-5; 13 bases line up with TRBD2. The V gene end was trimmed by 4 bases and the J gene end by 5 bases; junction bases not matched to a gene: 5. The germline CDR1 and CDR2 sequences are SGHNT and YYREEE (reference sequence). The CDR3 spans 15 residues. The CDR3 sequence is CASSRTSGSLETQYF. The CDR3 region has the DNA TGTGCCAGCAGCCGGACTAGCGGGAGCTTGGAGACCCAGTACTTC.

The rearrangement uses TRBV5-1 and TRBJ1-4; 8 nucleotides match TRBD1. CDR3 length equals 15 residues. Germline values: CDR1 SGHRS, CDR2 YFSETQ. V shed 4 bases, J shed 7 bases, and the junction held 9 bases outside the gene matches. The CDR3 loop is CASSLRGTGGEKLFF. Here the CDR3 DNA reads TGCGCCAGCAGCCTCCGGGGGACAGGAGGTGAAAAACTGTTTTTT.

The chain links TRBV7-2 to TRBJ2-7; 14 positions match TRBD2. The CDR3 runs 15 residues. CDR1 and CDR2 from the germline V gene are SGHTA and FQGNSA. Germline trimming cut 1 base from V and 8 bases from J; bases unmatched to any gene: 4. The CDR3 DNA sequence: TGTGCCAGCAGCTTAGGACTAGCGGGAGGGATCCAGCAGTACTTC. The encoded protein is CASSLGLAGGIQQYF.

This clone showed up just once. The J gene is TRBJ2-3, the V gene TRBV21-1; the table calls TRBD2, which could not be checked here. TRBV21-1 is a recognized pseudogene. CDR3 size: 19 residues. The CDR3 DNA reads as TGTGCCAGCAGCAAAGCAGACGGGGGGAGATCCCCGGGTCCGGATACGCAGTATTTT. It translates to CASSKADGGRSPGPDTQYF.

The V and J genes are TRBV30 and TRBJ1-3; D remains ambiguous. The V end lost 8 bases, the J end lost 0 bases, and 11 bases lay between the germline ends. The CDR3 is 13 amino acids. Per the germline V gene, CDR1 is GTSNPN and CDR2 is SVGIG (reference sequence). This CDR3 reads CARNSASGNTIYF. CDR3 DNA sequence: TGTGCCAGGAACTCCGCCTCTGGAAACACCATATATTTT.

The gene calls are TRBV9 and TRBJ2-2, with 9 nucleotides matching TRBD2. V dropped 2 bases and J dropped 4; count of bases not matched to a gene: 6. This CDR3 is 16 amino acids long. The germline V gene encodes CDR1 SGDLS and CDR2 YYNGEE. The DNA for the CDR3 is TGTGCCAGCAGCGTCGGCGGGGGGGGCGGCACCGGGGAGCTGTTTTTT. Its translation: CASSVGGGGGTGELFF.

This chain connects TRBV5-4 to TRBJ2-1; possibly TRBD2 for D (5 bases). The CDR3 consists of 13 residues. Germline V gene sequence: CDR1 SGHNT, CDR2 YYREEE (reference sequence). V was cut by 2 bases and J by 12 bases, with 15 bases left in between. The CDR3: CASSFGPSEGQFF. CDR3 bases: TGTGCCAGCAGCTTCGGACCCTCCGAGGGGCAGTTCTTC.

The chain joins TRBV19 to TRBJ2-3; weak D call: TRBD2 (6 bases). Trimming stripped 2 bases from V and 5 bases from J, with 14 bases between. CDR3 length: 15 amino acids. Germline V CDR1 and CDR2: LNHDA, SQIVND (reference sequence). The CDR3 is CASSIRGRYIDTQYF. The CDR3, as DNA: TGTGCCAGTAGTATAAGAGGGAGGTATATAGATACGCAGTATTTT.

The V gene is TRBV14, the J gene TRBJ1-2; D unclear. V was cut by 4 bases and J by 11 bases, with 14 bases left in between. There are 12 residues in the CDR3. CDR1 and CDR2 from the germline V gene are SGHDN and FVKESK. In DNA form, the CDR3 reads TGTGCCAGCAGCCCCAGCGGCCGAGGGTACACCTTC. Protein: CASSPSGRGYTF.

The chain recombines TRBV19 with TRBJ2-1; a weak D match, TRBD1 (6 bases). From germline, CDR1 is LNHDA and CDR2 SQIVND (reference sequence). The CDR3 covers 14 residues. V was clipped by 5 bases and J by 4 bases, with 12 bases between them. CDR3 coding DNA: TGTGCCAGTAGTCCGTCGACAGGATACAATGAGCAGTTCTTC. It specifies CASSPSTGYNEQFF.

The chain links TRBV4-2 to TRBJ2-5; TRBD1 matches 7 bases. Unmatched junction bases numbered 4, after V lost 1 base and J lost 2 bases. This CDR3 contains 15 residues. The germline CDR1 and CDR2 sequences are LGHNA and YNFKEQ. The CDR3 nucleotides read TGTGCCAGCAGCCAAGCTGACAGGGATCAAGAGACCCAGTACTTC. Translated, it gives CASSQADRDQETQYF.